This T cell receptor beta chain was captured by sequencing in a study of cytomegalovirus exposure and HLA in healthy donors. The method was immunoSEQ multiplex PCR; TCRdb's version includes in-frame clones alone and lacks a portion of them. The repertoire holds 350,000 or so clones, with around 86% as singletons. A word on this clone: Antigen unknown.

In germline, CDR1 is SGHRS, CDR2 YFSETQ. CDR3 length: 16 residues. Unmatched junction bases numbered 10, after V lost 4 bases and J lost 8 bases. Regarding the study as a whole: Most TCR sequences were uncommon, yet certain public TCRs appeared in many donors. The listing of 150 to 200 TCR beta chains classed them as cytomegalovirus-associated.

The donors were members of the validation cohort, which comprised about 130 subjects and was separate from the first cohort of fewer than 700 subjects. V and J are TRBV5-1 and TRBJ2-2; 11 bases are shared with TRBD2. This TCR was sampled from a woman between 18 and 30 years old in good health and CMV-seronegative. Material for sequencing was PBMCs. The CDR3 loop is CASSAGLAEKGGELFF. Here the CDR3 DNA reads TGCGCCAGCAGCGCGGGACTAGCGGAAAAGGGAGGGGAGCTGTTTTTT.